The subject of this entry is one T cell receptor (beta chain). The data were taken from a study of a mutant IDH1 vaccine in newly diagnosed glioma. Study background: Treatment recipients were about 60% male and around 40% female, and their mean age was roughly 40 years. Most had both radiotherapy and temozolomide beforehand; others had only one.

Germline V gives CDR1 SGHTA, CDR2 FQGNSA. The CDR3 length is 16 residues. The J segment lost 4 bases and the V segment lost 5 bases, leaving 10 bases of the junction unmatched. Generated by immunoSEQ multiplex PCR, the TCRdb table keeps only in-frame clones and is missing some. The sample lists about 51,000 clones; roughly 80% were seen once. Documented time point: baseline, week 1 (first vaccination visit). Treatment of the sample: pre-vaccination baseline after standard-of-care therapy. Tumors from donors were new WHO grade 3 or 4 IDH1-mutant astrocytomas with ATRX loss. This clonotype was sampled from a woman aged 40 to 55 with glioma. Sequenced material: PBMCs, taken from a glioma patient treated with radiotherapy, temozolomide or both. The V gene is TRBV7-2, the J gene TRBJ2-3; 9 nucleotides agree with TRBD2. CDR3 sequence: CASSPLGRGGADTQYF. The CDR3 region has the DNA TGTGCCAGCAGCCCCCTCGGGCGGGGGGGCGCAGATACGCAGTATTTT.